This TCR beta chain is drawn from a study of PD-1 blockade in classical Hodgkin lymphoma. Study-wide findings and caveats: Newly diagnosed patients were reported to start with lower TCR diversity than healthy donors. Possible causes of repertoire differences, disease activity or prior therapy, remain undefined.

For this clone: Antigen: not known.

As to time point: newly diagnosed, previously untreated cHL patient sample. Using immunoSEQ multiplex PCR, the repertoire was profiled, and TCRdb retains in-frame clones only, with some absent. The sample consists of tens of thousands of clones, roughly 91% of them appearing once. The CDR3 spans 15 residues. The germline V and J ends were trimmed by 1 base and 9 bases, with 16 bases remaining between them. Germline CDR1 LGHNA, CDR2 YNFKEQ. The chain employs TRBV4-2 and TRBJ2-1, with a possible D match to TRBD2 (5 bases). The source material was peripheral blood mononuclear cells (PBMCs). This TCR derives from a human donor with classical Hodgkin lymphoma. CDR3: CASSQGSDVSAEQFF. DNA for the CDR3: TGTGCCAGCAGCCAAGGTAGCGATGTAAGTGCTGAGCAGTTCTTC.